In this sample, the clone carrying this TCR beta chain turned up once. Some clones are missing from TCRdb's copy, which holds only in-frame ones; the method was immunoSEQ multiplex PCR. The data hold over 2 million clones, with approximately 94% observed a single time. Naive CD8 cells lacked CD45RO, underwent positive selection for CCR7 and left out terminally differentiated effector memory CD45RA+ cells. The source of the sample is a study of shared clonotypes between healthy human individuals. Trimming took 5 bases from V and 7 from J, leaving 6 bases between them. Looked up from germline, CDR1 is MNHEY and CDR2 is SVGAGI. CDR3 length: 11 amino acids.

The source is a man in his late teens or twenties in good health. The chain couples TRBV6-5 to TRBJ2-1; D gene uncertain. The specimen sequenced was naive CD8+ T cells sorted from blood. This CDR3 reads CASSKGNEQFF. For the CDR3, the DNA is TGTGCCAGCAGTAAGGGTAATGAGCAGTTCTTC.